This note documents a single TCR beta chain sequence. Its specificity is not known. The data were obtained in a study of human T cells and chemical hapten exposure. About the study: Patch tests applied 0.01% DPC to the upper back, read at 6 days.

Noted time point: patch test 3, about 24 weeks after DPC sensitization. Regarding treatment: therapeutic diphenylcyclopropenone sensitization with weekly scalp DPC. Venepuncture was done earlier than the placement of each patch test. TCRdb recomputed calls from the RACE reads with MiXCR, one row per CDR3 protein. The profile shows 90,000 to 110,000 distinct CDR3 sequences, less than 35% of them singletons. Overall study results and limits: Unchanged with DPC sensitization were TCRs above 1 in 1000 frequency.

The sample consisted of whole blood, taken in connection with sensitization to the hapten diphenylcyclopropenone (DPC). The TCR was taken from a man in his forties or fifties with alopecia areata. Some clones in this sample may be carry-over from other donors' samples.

For the CDR3, the DNA is TGCAGCGTTGAAGATTTGACCGGGGAGCTGTTTTTT. Translating it yields CSVEDLTGELFF. V is TRBV29-1 and J is TRBJ2-2; the D is unclear. V shed 0 bases and J shed 5 bases, with 4 bases lying between them. The CDR3 consists of 12 residues. Germline CDR1 SQVTM, CDR2 ANQGSEA.